Given below is one T cell receptor (beta chain) in context. Its antigen is not identified. This specimen comes from a study of T cell responses to AZD1222 COVID-19 vaccine. The study, taken as a whole, reports: As reported, nearly half of all spike-specific TCRs target variant regions that are unmutated.

TCRdb's table, derived via immunoSEQ multiplex PCR, lists solely in-frame clones and lacks some. The table has about 110,000 clones, around 87% seen once; the top ten hold about 4.6%. The germline V gene has CDR1 SGHNT and CDR2 YENEEA. This CDR3 is built from 15 residues. Trimming took 0 bases from V and 6 from J; bases not matched to a gene: 3. Investigators merged groups given second doses at roughly 4 or roughly 12 weeks. V is TRBV11-3 and J is TRBJ2-1; 9 positions agree with TRBD1. This specimen was peripheral blood, taken 28 days after the second AZD1222 dose. This clonotype was obtained from an adult who received the AZD1222 COVID-19 vaccine. The chain's CDR3 is CASSLEQGAVNEQFF. CDR3 DNA sequence: TGTGCCAGCAGCTTAGAACAGGGGGCGGTCAATGAGCAGTTCTTC.